Listed here are 9 T cell receptor beta chains from one sample, sequenced in a study of CD8 T cells in ankylosing spondylitis. Study-wide results and limits: Made up of 7 to 9 highly homologous variants, a TCR beta motif appeared characteristic of ankylosing spondylitis blood.

No antigen is known for these receptors. TCRdb called the 5' RACE reads again in MiXCR, with one record for every CDR3 protein. This sample has about 450,000 distinct CDR3 sequences, with more than 25% found just once. Sequenced: blood, either unsorted or a sorted T cell fraction (not recorded which). These receptors all come from a male donor with ankylosing spondylitis.

This clonotype turned up a few times. The chain joins TRBV12-3 or TRBV12-4 to TRBJ2-5; D is perhaps TRBD2 (7 bases). CDR3 size: 16 residues. Trimming removed 2 bases from V and 5 bases from J, with 18 bases in between. CDR3 nucleotide sequence: TGTGCCAGCAGTTTAAAGGGAGGGGGGGCCACGGAGACCCAGTACTTC. Residues: CASSLKGGGATETQYF.

The rearrangement links TRBV3-1 to TRBJ2-7; TRBD1 matches 9 bases. The CDR3 length is 14 residues. V lost 4 bases to trimming and J lost 5 bases; unmatched junction nucleotides: 6. Germline V gene data show CDR1 as LGHDT and CDR2 as YNNKEL (reference sequence). CDR3 sequence reads: CASSPSGQGNEQYV. The CDR3 nucleotides read TGTGCCAGCAGCCCGAGCGGACAGGGGAACGAGCAGTACGTC.

J is TRBJ2-5 and V is TRBV4-2, with a tentative D call TRBD2 (6 bases). Trimming pared 4 bases from V and 5 bases from J, leaving 20 bases between. Germline CDR1 reads LGHNA; CDR2 reads YNFKEQ. This CDR3 has 16 amino acids. This CDR3 reads CASSPGRAGPDETQYF. CDR3 DNA sequence: TGTGCCAGCAGCCCAGGCCGAGCGGGTCCAGATGAGACCCAGTACTTC.

The rearrangement joins TRBV5-1 to TRBJ1-2; TRBD1 is a possible D gene (5 bases). V lost 4 bases and J 6 bases, leaving 13 bases between the germline ends. Germline assignment: CDR1 SGHRS and CDR2 YFSETQ. The CDR3 length is 13 residues. The CDR3 region is CASSPRGENGYTF. The DNA for the CDR3 is TGCGCCAGCAGCCCTAGGGGAGAAAATGGCTACACCTTC.

In its sample, this clonotype was seen a few times. This sequence joins TRBV14 and TRBJ2-7, with D uncertain. This CDR3 spans 12 amino acids. V was cut by 4 bases and J by 6 bases, with 10 bases left in between. Germline CDR1 and CDR2: SGHDN and FVKESK. CDR3 amino acids: CASSRPLGEQYV. The CDR3 nucleotides are TGTGCCAGCAGCCGACCACTGGGCGAGCAGTACGTC.

In regard to this clonotype: Mismatch with germline at one junction end may stem from a read error. The V gene is TRBV5-6, the J gene TRBJ2-3; possibly TRBD2 for D (5 bases). In germline, CDR1 is SGHDT, CDR2 YYEEEE. The CDR3 extends over 16 amino acids. CDR3: CASSPGIRRSTDTRYF. CDR3 coding DNA: TGTGCCAGCAGCCCCGGGATTCGCCGCAGCACAGATACGCGGTATTTT.

Only a few counts were recorded for this clonotype. Because the CDR3 is missing its conserved closing phenylalanine or tryptophan, this is likely a read error. The rearrangement joins TRBV7-2 to TRBJ1-6; a weak D match, TRBD1 (5 bases). The CDR3 spans 16 residues. Trimming shortened V by 5 bases and J by 4 bases, and 15 bases separated the two germline ends. Per germline, CDR1 SGHTA and CDR2 FQGNSA. The CDR3 region is CASSPEGDLYNSPLHS. CDR3 DNA sequence: TGTGCCAGCAGCCCCGAAGGGGATTTATATAATTCACCCCTCCACTCT.

The table lists this clonotype with a few counts. The chain links TRBV6-1 to TRBJ2-7; D remains ambiguous. The germline gives CDR1 MNHNS, CDR2 SASEGT. The V and J ends lost 1 base and 0 bases respectively, with 10 bases between them. The CDR3 has 15 amino acids. In DNA, the CDR3 is TGTGCCAGCAGTGAAGAGTGGATCCCCTCCTACGAGCAGTACGTC. It translates to CASSEEWIPSYEQYV.

The chain uses TRBV7-9 and TRBJ2-1, with TRBD1 as a possible D gene (5 bases). Germline CDR1 and CDR2: SEHNR and FQNEAQ (reference sequence). The CDR3 extends over 17 amino acids. The V end lost 4 bases, the J end lost 2 bases, and 18 bases lay between the germline ends. CDR3 protein: CASSSQGQQGTYNEQFF. The CDR3 DNA sequence: TGTGCCAGCAGCTCCCAAGGGCAGCAGGGAACCTACAATGAGCAGTTCTTC.